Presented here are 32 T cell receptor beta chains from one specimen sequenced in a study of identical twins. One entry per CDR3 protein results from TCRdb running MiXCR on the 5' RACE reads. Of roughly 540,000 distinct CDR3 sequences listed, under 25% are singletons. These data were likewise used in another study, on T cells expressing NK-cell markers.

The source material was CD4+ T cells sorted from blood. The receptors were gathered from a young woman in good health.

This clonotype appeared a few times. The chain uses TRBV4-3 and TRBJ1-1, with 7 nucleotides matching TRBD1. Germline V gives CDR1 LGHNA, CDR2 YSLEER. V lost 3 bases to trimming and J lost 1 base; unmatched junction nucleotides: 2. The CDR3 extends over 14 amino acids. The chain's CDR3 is CASSQGQPNTEAFF. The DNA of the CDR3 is TGCGCCAGCAGCCAGGGACAGCCGAACACTGAAGCTTTCTTT.

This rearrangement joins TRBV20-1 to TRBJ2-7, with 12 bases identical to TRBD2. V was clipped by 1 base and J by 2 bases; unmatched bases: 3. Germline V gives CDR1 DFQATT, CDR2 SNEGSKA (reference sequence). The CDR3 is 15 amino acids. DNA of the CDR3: TGCAGTGCTAGAGCCCGGACTAGCGGGACCTACGAGCAGTACTTC. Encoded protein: CSARARTSGTYEQYF.

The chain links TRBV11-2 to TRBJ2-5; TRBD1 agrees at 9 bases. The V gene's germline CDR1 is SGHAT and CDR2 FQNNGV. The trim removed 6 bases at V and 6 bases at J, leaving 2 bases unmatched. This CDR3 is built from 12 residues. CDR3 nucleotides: TGTGCCAGCAGACAGGGGGCCCAGACCCAGTACTTC. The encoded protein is CASRQGAQTQYF. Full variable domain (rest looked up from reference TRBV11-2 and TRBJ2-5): EAGVAQSPRYKIIEKRQSVAFWCNPISGHATLYWYQQILGQGPKLLIQFQNNGVVDDSQLPKDRFSAERLKGVDSTLKIQPAKLEDSAVYLCASRQGAQTQYFGPGTRLLVL.

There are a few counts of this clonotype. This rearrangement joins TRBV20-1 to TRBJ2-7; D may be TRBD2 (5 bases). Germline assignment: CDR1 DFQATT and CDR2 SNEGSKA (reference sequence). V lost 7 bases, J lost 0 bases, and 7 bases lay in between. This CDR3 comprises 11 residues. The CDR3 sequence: CSGRTSYEQYF. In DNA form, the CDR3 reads TGCAGTGGGAGGACCTCCTACGAGCAGTACTTC.

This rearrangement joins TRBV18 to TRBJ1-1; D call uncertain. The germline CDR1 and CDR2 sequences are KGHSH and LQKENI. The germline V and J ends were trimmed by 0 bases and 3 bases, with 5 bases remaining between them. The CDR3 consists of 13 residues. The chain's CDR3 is CASSPPSHTEAFF. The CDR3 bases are TGTGCCAGCTCACCACCCAGCCACACTGAAGCTTTCTTT.

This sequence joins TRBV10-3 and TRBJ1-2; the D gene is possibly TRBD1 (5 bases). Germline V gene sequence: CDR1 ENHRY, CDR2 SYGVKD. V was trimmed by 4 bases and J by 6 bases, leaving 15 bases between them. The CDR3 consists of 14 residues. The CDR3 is CAISGPGTGNGYTF. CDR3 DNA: TGTGCCATCAGTGGCCCCGGGACGGGAAATGGCTACACCTTC.

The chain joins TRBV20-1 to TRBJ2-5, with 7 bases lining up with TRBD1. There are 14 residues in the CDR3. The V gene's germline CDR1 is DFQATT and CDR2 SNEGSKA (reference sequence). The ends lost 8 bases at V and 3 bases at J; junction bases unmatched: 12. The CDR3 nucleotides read TGCAGTCCAAAACGGGGACAGCAAGAAGAGACCCAGTACTTC. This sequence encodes CSPKRGQQEETQYF.

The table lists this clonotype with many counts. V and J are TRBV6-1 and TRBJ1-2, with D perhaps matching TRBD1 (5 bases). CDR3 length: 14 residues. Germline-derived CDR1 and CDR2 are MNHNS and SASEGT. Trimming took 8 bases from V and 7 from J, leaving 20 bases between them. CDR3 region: CASLGADRVGGYTF. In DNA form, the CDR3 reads TGTGCCAGCCTCGGGGCAGATCGTGTAGGTGGCTACACCTTC.

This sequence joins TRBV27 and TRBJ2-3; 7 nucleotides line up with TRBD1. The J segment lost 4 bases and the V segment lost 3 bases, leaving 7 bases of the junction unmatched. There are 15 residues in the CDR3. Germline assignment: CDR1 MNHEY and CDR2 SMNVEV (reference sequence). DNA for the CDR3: TGTGCCAGCAGTTTTAGATTAGGGGGCGCAGATACGCAGTATTTT. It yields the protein CASSFRLGGADTQYF.

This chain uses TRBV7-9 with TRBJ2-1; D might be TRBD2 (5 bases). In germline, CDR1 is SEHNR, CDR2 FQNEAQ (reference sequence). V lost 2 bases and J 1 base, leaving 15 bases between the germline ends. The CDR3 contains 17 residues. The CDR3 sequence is CASSLLRGPESYNEQFF. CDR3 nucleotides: TGTGCCAGCAGCTTACTCAGAGGGCCGGAATCCTACAATGAGCAGTTCTTC.

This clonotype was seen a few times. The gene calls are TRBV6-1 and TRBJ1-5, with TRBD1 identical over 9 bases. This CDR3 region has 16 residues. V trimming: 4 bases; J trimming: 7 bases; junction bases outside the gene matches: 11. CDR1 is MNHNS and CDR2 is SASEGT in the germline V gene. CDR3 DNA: TGTGCCAGCAGTGCCCTCGGTGGGACAGGGAGCCAGCCCCAGCATTTT. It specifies CASSALGGTGSQPQHF.

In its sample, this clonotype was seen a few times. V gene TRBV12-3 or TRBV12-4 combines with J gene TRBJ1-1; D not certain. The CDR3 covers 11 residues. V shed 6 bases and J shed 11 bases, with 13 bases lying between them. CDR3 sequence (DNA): TGTGCCAGCAGAGGGCCCGCCGGGGCTTTCTTT. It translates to CASRGPAGAFF.

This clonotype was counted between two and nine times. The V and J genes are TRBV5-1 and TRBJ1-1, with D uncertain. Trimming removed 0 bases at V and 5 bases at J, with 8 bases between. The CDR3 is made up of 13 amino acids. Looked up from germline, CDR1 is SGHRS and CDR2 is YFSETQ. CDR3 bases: TGCGCCAGCAGCTTGGAAGGGTTGACTGAAGCTTTCTTT. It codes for CASSLEGLTEAFF. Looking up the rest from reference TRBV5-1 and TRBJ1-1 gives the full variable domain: KAGVTQTPRYLIKTRGQQVTLSCSPISGHRSVSWYQQTPGQGLQFLFEYFSETQRNKGNFPGRFSGRQFSNSRSEMNVSTLELGDSALYLCASSLEGLTEAFFGQGTRLTVV.

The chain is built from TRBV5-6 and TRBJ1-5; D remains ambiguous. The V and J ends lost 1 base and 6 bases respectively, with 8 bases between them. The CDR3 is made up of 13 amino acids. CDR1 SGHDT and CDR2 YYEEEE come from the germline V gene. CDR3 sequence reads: CASSLLNTQPQHF. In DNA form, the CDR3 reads TGTGCCAGCAGCTTGCTGAATACTCAGCCCCAGCATTTT. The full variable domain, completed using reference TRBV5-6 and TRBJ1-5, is DAGVTQSPTHLIKTRGQQVTLRCSPKSGHDTVSWYQQALGQGPQFIFQYYEEEERQRGNFPDRFSGHQFPNYSSELNVNALLLGDSALYLCASSLLNTQPQHFGDGTRLSIL.

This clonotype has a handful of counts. The CDR3 loop is CAIRLGLAGDSYEQYF. The CDR3, as DNA: TGTGCCATCAGGCTGGGACTAGCGGGAGATTCATACGAGCAGTACTTC. V gene TRBV10-3 combines with J gene TRBJ2-7; 14 nucleotides match TRBD2. Germline lookup yields CDR1 ENHRY and CDR2 SYGVKD. There are 16 residues in the CDR3. The J segment lost 4 bases and the V segment lost 6 bases, leaving 8 bases of the junction unmatched.

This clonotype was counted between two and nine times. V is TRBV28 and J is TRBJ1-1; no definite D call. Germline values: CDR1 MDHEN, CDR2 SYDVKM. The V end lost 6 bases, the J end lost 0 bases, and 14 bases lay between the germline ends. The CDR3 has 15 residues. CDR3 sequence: CASSPTVIMNTEAFF. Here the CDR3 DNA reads TGTGCCAGCAGCCCCACTGTGATTATGAACACTGAAGCTTTCTTT.

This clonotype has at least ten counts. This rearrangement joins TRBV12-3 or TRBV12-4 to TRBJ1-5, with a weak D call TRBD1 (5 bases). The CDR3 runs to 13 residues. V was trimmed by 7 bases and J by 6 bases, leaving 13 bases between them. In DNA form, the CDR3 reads TGTGCCAGCACGGGGCAGGGTGGTCAGCCCCAGCATTTT. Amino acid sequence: CASTGQGGQPQHF.

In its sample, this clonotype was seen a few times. This CDR3 reads CSVGDPPRGQFF. CDR3 DNA sequence: TGCAGCGTGGGGGACCCGCCGAGGGGGCAGTTCTTC. The rearrangement joins TRBV29-1 to TRBJ2-1; TRBD1 or TRBD2 may be the D gene (5 bases each). Per germline, CDR1 SQVTM and CDR2 ANQGSEA. V was cut by 6 bases and J by 12 bases, with 18 bases left in between. This CDR3 has 12 amino acids.

The DNA for the CDR3 is TGTGCCAGCAGGGGGACAGGGGCCACTGAAGCTTTCTTT. The encoded protein is CASRGTGATEAFF. The chain combines TRBV6-1 with TRBJ1-1, with 10 bases fitting TRBD1. Trimming cost V 6 bases and J 4 bases; bases outside gene matches: 2. Germline V CDR1 and CDR2: MNHNS, SASEGT. This CDR3 is 13 amino acids long.

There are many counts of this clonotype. The CDR3 region is CASRLLTGHEQYF. The CDR3 DNA follows: TGTGCCAGCAGGCTTTTAACAGGGCACGAGCAGTACTTC. J is TRBJ2-7 and V is TRBV7-9; a weak D match, TRBD1 (6 bases). The germline V gene encodes CDR1 SEHNR and CDR2 FQNEAQ (reference sequence). V shed 6 bases and J shed 5 bases, with 14 bases lying between them. The CDR3 runs 13 residues.

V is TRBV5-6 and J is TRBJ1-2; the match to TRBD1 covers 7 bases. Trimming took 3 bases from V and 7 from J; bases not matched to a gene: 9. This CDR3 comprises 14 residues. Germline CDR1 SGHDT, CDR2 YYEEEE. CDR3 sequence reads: CASSYGTAGAGYTF. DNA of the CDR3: TGTGCCAGCAGCTACGGGACAGCTGGGGCTGGCTACACCTTC.

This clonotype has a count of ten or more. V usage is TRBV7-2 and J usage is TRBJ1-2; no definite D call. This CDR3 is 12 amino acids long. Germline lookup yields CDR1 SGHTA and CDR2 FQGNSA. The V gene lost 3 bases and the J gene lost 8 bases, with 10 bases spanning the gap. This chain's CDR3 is CASSFLMGGYTF. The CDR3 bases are TGTGCCAGCAGCTTTTTGATGGGCGGCTACACCTTC.

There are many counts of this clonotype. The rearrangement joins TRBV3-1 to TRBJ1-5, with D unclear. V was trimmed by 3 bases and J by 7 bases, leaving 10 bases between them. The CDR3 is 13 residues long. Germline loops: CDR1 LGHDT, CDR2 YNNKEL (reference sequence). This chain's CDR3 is CASSHGPRQPQHF. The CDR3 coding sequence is TGTGCCAGCAGCCATGGACCCCGGCAGCCCCAGCATTTT.

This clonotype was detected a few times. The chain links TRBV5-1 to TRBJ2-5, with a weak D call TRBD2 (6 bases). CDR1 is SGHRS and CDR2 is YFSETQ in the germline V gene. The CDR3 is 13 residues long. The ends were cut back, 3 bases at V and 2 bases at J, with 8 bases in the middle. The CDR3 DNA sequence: TGCGCCAGCAGCTCGGAGGGGCAAGAGACCCAGTACTTC. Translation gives CASSSEGQETQYF.

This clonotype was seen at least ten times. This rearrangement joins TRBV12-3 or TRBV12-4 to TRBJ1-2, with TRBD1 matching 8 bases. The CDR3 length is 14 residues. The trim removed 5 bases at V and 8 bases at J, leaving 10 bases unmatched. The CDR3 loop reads CASSPENRGGGYTF. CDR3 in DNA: TGTGCCAGCAGTCCCGAAAACAGGGGGGGCGGCTACACCTTC.

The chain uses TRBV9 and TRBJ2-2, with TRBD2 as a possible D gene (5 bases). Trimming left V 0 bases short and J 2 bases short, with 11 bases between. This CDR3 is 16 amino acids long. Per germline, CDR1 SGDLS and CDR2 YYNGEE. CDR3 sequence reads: CASSVEGGVNTGELFF. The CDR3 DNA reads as TGTGCCAGCAGCGTAGAAGGAGGAGTCAACACCGGGGAGCTGTTTTTT.

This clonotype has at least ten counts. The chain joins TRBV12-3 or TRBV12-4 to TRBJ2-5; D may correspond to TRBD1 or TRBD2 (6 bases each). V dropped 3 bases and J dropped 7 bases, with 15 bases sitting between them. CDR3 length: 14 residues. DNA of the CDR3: TGTGCCAGCAGTTTTAGCGGCCCCAGGGGGACCCAGTACTTC. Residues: CASSFSGPRGTQYF.

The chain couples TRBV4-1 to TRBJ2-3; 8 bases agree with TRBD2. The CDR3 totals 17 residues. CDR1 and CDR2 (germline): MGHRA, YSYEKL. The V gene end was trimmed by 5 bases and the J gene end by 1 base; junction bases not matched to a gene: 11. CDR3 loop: CASSSLADSSGTDTQYF. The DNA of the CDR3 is TGCGCCAGCAGCTCACTAGCGGATTCTAGTGGCACAGATACGCAGTATTTT.

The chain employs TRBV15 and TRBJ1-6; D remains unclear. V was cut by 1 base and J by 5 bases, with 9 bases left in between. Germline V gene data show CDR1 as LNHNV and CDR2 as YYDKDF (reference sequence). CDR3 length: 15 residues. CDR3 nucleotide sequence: TGTGCCACCAGCAGAGGATCAAGTGATAATTCACCCCTCCACTTT. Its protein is CATSRGSSDNSPLHF. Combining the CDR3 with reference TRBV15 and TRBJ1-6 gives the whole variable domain DAMVIQNPRYQVTQFGKPVTLSCSQTLNHNVMYWYQQKSSQAPKLLFHYYDKDFNNEADTPDNFQSRRPNTSFCFLDIRSPGLGDTAMYLCATSRGSSDNSPLHFGNGTRLTVT.

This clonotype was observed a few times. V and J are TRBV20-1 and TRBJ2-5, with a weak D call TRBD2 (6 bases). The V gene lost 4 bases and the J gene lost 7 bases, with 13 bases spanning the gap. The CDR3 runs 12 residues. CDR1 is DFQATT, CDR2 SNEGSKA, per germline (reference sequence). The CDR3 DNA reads TGCAGTGCTAAGCGGGCGGGCAGGACCCAGTACTTC. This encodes CSAKRAGRTQYF.

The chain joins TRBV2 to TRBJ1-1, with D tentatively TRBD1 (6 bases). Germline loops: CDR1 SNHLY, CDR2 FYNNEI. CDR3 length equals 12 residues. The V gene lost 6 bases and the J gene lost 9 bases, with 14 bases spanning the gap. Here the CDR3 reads CASSYGQTQAFF. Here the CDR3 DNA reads TGTGCCAGCAGCTACGGACAGACACAAGCTTTCTTT.

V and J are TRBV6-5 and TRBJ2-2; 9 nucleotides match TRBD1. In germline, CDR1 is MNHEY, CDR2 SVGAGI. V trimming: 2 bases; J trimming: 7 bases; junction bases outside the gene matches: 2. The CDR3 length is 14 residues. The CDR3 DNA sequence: TGTGCCAGCAGTTACCGACAGGGGGTCGGGGAGCTGTTTTTT. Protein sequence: CASSYRQGVGELFF.